This paragraph covers one TCR beta chain sequence. The entry originates in a study of T-cell memory formation after mild COVID-19. This CDR3 spans 14 amino acids. V lost 3 bases, J lost 7 bases, and 10 bases lay in between. The germline gives CDR1 LGHNA, CDR2 YSLEER. 5'RACE with constant-segment primers built TCRalpha and TCRbeta cDNA libraries with UMIs. MiXCR was run by TCRdb on the 5' RACE reads, yielding one entry per CDR3 protein. The table shows a few hundred thousand distinct CDR3 sequences, with less than 25% occurring only once. The clonotype was recovered from an adult woman who had mild COVID-19 (a few samples of this study predate the infection). Cell type and time point are not known. Sequencing was carried out using PBMCs or a T cell subset sorted from them (not recorded which). The rearrangement joins TRBV4-3 to TRBJ1-6; D is uncertain. CDR3 residues: CASSQAEMNSPLHF. The DNA for the CDR3 is TGCGCCAGCAGCCAGGCAGAAATGAATTCACCCCTCCACTTT.